Detailed here is one TCR beta chain. Its antigen remains undetermined. Base qualities were left out, and no much larger clone turns up one base away. Based on the germline V gene, the CDR1 and CDR2 sequences are SGHTA and FQGNSA. V is shortened by 4 bases, J by 4 bases, and the region joining them spans 11 bases. The CDR3 runs 14 residues from the cysteine to the phenylalanine. The only DNA kept is the CDR3, 42 bases in frame from the first base. This sample was taken from a study of T cell responses to AZD1222 COVID-19 vaccine (dated by TCRdb to the early 2020s). Study-level background: Because spike-specific TCR depth and breadth did not differ between the two schedules, AZD1222 recipients who got a second dose at roughly 4 weeks were pooled with those who got a second dose at roughly 12 weeks. Trial participants were enrolled into age subgroups of 18-55, 56-69 and 70-plus years, which contained roughly 150, 30 and 60 TCR-sequenced participants, respectively. A total of more than 230 trial participants underwent TCR sequencing, of whom around 200 received two doses of AZD1222 and about 25 received two doses of the MenACWY control vaccine.

The CDR3 regions of human TCRbeta chains were analyzed by immunosequencing. As for the authors' bioinformatics: TCRs in the repertoires were matched against a reference library of SARS-CoV-2-specific TCRs that had been generated with the MIRA antigen-specificity platform. Breadth meant the fraction of unique TCRs that were SARS-CoV-2-associated, whereas depth meant the fraction of total T cells that were SARS-CoV-2-associated. Each spike-specific TCR was assigned to its reactive spike region and to a CD4 or CD8 class using the MIRA data. Log10-transformed breadth and depth values were compared by one-way ANOVA with Sidak's multiple comparisons tests. This is the immuneACCESS table as TCRdb keeps it, with only in-frame sequences that have V and J called. A part of the clones is gone; compared with another copy, unresolved V genes explain less than half, and the rest is unexplained. The V and J calls and clone size are taken from that table; D and trimming were inferred from the DNA. Within this sample are around 140,000 clones, with 70% to 90% of them counted one time only. The ten largest clones capture 2.5% to 3.5% of the sample.

General study outcomes and caveats: Participants were mostly white British, with more females than males. The authors suggested clonal diversity may have been underestimated. The vaccine-associated CD4 TCRs covered the entire spike protein, and the dominant responses fell in regions 160-218 and 743-854. A significant rise in spike-specific TCR breadth and depth was observed after two AZD1222 doses relative to day 0 and relative to MenACWY recipients. Because no samples from the day 14 peak response were available, repertoires could be characterized only after the peak T cell response. Reportedly, almost half of the unique spike-specific TCRs recognized epitopes lying outside the regions that are mutated in the B.1.351 and B.1.1.7 variants. In the small 56-69-year group, the increase in depth fell short of significance, most likely because of low power. Conclusions about previously exposed vaccinees were limited because only a handful of AZD1222 recipients were SARS-CoV-2 seropositive at baseline.

The sample's time point label is to be understood as: baseline before first vaccination. Vaccinee samples came from UK trials COV001 and COV002, including a single-blind randomized controlled phase 2/3 trial of AZD1222 (ChAdOx1 nCoV-19) in healthy adults. For TCRbeta chain sequencing, PBMC samples from trial participants were taken at day 0 and at day 28 after the second dose. The sequences come from peripheral blood, collected on day 0 of AZD1222 vaccination. The chain is assembled from TRBV7-2 and TRBJ1-5, and perhaps TRBD1 as D gene, on 5 matching bases. The TCR originated in an adult in good health. The DNA is TGTGCCAGCAGCTCCCGGGAGGGGAATCAGCCCCAGCATTTT. Translated, it reads CASSSREGNQPQHF. When the CDR3 is completed using the reference TRBV7-2 and TRBJ1-5 genes on either side, the full variable domain is GAGVSQSPSNKVTEKGKDVELRCDPISGHTALYWYRQSLGQGLEFLIYFQGNSAPDKSGLPSDRFSAERTGGSVSTLTIQRTQQEDSAVYLCASSSREGNQPQHFGDGTRLSIL.